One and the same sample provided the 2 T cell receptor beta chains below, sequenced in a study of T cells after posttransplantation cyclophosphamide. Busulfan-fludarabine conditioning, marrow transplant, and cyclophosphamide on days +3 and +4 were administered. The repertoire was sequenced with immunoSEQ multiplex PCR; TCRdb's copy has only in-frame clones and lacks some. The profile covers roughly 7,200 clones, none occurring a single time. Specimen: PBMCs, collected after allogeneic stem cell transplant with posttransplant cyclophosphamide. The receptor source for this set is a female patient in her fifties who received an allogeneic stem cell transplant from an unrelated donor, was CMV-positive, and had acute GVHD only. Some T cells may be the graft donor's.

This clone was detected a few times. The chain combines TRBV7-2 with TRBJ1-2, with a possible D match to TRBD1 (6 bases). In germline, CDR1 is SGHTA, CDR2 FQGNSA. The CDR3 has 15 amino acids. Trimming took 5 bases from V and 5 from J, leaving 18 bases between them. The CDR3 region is CASSLTFTGNYGYTF. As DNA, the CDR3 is TGTGCCAGCAGCCTCACCTTTACAGGGAATTATGGCTACACCTTC.

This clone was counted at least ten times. The CDR3 spells CASSAGTLNTEAFF. DNA of the CDR3: TGTGCCAGCAGCGCCGGGACACTGAACACTGAAGCTTTCTTT. This sequence joins TRBV9 and TRBJ1-1; D might be TRBD1 (6 bases). The CDR3 sequence is 14 residues long. The germline CDR1 and CDR2 sequences are SGDLS and YYNGEE. The V end lost 3 bases, the J end lost 0 bases, and 9 bases lay between the germline ends. Variable domain in full (rest from reference TRBV9 and TRBJ1-1): DSGVTQTPKHLITATGQRVTLRCSPRSGDLSVYWYQQSLDQGLQFLIQYYNGEERAKGNILERFSAQQFPDLHSELNLSSLELGDSALYFCASSAGTLNTEAFFGQGTRLTVV.